One and the same sample provided the 11 T cell receptor beta chains below, sequenced in a study of cytomegalovirus exposure and HLA in healthy donors. PCR used 60 Vbeta primers and 13 Jbeta primers. Sequenced by immunoSEQ multiplex PCR; TCRdb stores in-frame clones only, minus some. This table has about 160,000 clones, 79% appearing once. The sequencing input was PBMCs. Receptor source: a man aged 35-49 years in good health and CMV-seronegative.

The chain combines TRBV6-1 with TRBJ2-7; 10 bases align to TRBD2. Germline V gives CDR1 MNHNS, CDR2 SASEGT. CDR3 size: 17 residues. V trimming: 0 bases; J trimming: 3 bases; junction bases outside the gene matches: 8. The CDR3 reads CASSEAVGWTSGYEQYF. The DNA of the CDR3 is TGTGCCAGCAGTGAAGCCGTGGGTTGGACTAGCGGCTACGAGCAGTACTTC.

The J gene is TRBJ2-7, the V gene TRBV29-1, with D possibly matching TRBD2 (6 bases). The CDR3 is 10 residues long. V was shortened by 4 bases and J by 7 bases, with 8 bases between the two germline ends. Germline V gene lookup returns CDR1 SQVTM and CDR2 ANQGSEA. CDR3 residues: CSVGGTEQYF. As DNA, the CDR3 is TGCAGCGTTGGGGGGACTGAGCAGTACTTC.

This clone occurred a few times. The J gene is TRBJ1-4, the V gene TRBV30; the match to TRBD1 covers 8 bases. Trimming at V came to 3 bases and at J to 5 bases, leaving 2 bases not matched to a gene. Looked up from germline, CDR1 is GTSNPN and CDR2 is SVGIG (reference sequence). CDR3 length equals 13 residues. CDR3 loop: CAWRGQENEKLFF. The CDR3 coding sequence is TGTGCCTGGAGGGGACAGGAGAATGAAAAACTGTTTTTT.

The chain is built from TRBV7-6 and TRBJ2-2; 8 nucleotides line up with TRBD1. Trimming at V came to 1 base and at J to 6 bases, leaving 4 bases not matched to a gene. The CDR3 covers 15 residues. Germline CDR1 reads SGHVS; CDR2 reads FNYEAQ. CDR3 bases: TGTGCCAGCAGCTTAGGACAGGGGCCTTCCGGGGAGCTGTTTTTT. It codes for CASSLGQGPSGELFF.

This clone has a handful of counts. The V and J genes are TRBV14 and TRBJ2-3; D is unresolved. This CDR3 comprises 13 residues. The V end lost 0 bases, the J end lost 5 bases, and 6 bases lay between the germline ends. CDR1 is SGHDN, CDR2 FVKESK, per germline. This CDR3 reads CASSQDSLDTQYF. CDR3 DNA sequence: TGTGCCAGCAGCCAAGACTCTCTAGATACGCAGTATTTT. Using reference TRBV14 and TRBJ2-3 for the parts outside the CDR3, the full variable domain is EAGVTQFPSHSVIEKGQTVTLRCDPISGHDNLYWYRRVMGKEIKFLLHFVKESKQDESGMPNNRFLAERTGGTYSTLKVQPAELEDSGVYFCASSQDSLDTQYFGPGTRLTVL.

The chain joins TRBV5-1 to TRBJ2-7; the D gene is possibly TRBD1 (6 bases). The CDR3 totals 14 residues. The germline V and J ends were trimmed by 4 bases and 2 bases, with 13 bases remaining between them. CDR1 is SGHRS and CDR2 is YFSETQ in the germline V gene. The CDR3 nucleotides are TGCGCCAGCAGCCCAGGACAGAGCACCTACGAGCAGTACTTC. This encodes CASSPGQSTYEQYF.

This clone was found once. The genes are TRBV28 and TRBJ2-4; 7 nucleotides line up with TRBD1. CDR3 length: 15 residues. CDR1 is MDHEN and CDR2 is SYDVKM in the germline V gene. Losses at the gene ends were 2 bases for V and 7 bases for J; bases not matched to a gene: 8. CDR3: CASSLIIPTGNIQYF. The CDR3 coding sequence is TGTGCCAGCAGTTTAATTATTCCGACAGGGAACATTCAGTACTTC.

This clone showed up just a few times. This sequence joins TRBV5-1 and TRBJ2-5; 7 bases fit TRBD1. This CDR3 comprises 16 residues. The V segment lost 5 bases and the J segment 1 base; nucleotides outside the gene matches: 11. Germline-derived CDR1 and CDR2 are SGHRS and YFSETQ. The CDR3 DNA reads TGCGCCAGCAGAACCTACAGGGGAGCCCTCCAAGAGACCCAGTACTTC. It encodes CASRTYRGALQETQYF.

The chain uses TRBV7-2 and TRBJ1-3, with unresolved D. Germline V lookup: CDR1 SGHTA, CDR2 FQGNSA. V gave up 8 bases and J gave up 2 bases, with 28 bases separating them. The length of the CDR3 is 19 residues. CDR3 sequence: CASGRPLGDPLQPGNTIYF. DNA of the CDR3: TGTGCCAGCGGCCGACCCCTGGGAGATCCCTTACAGCCTGGAAACACCATATATTTT.

V and J are TRBV19 and TRBJ2-1; a weak D match, TRBD1 (6 bases). This CDR3 has 16 amino acids. V was clipped by 5 bases and J by 6 bases, with 20 bases between them. CDR1 is LNHDA and CDR2 is SQIVND in the germline V gene (reference sequence). The CDR3 region has the DNA TGTGCCAGTAGTCCCCTCGCAGGGGCCGCGCCCAATGAGCAGTTCTTC. It encodes CASSPLAGAAPNEQFF.

CDR3 nucleotides: TGTGCCAGCAGTTCCCAGGGAGGGAATAACTATGGCTACACCTTC. Its protein is CASSSQGGNNYGYTF. The rearrangement uses TRBV6-5 and TRBJ1-2, with D tentatively TRBD1 (5 bases). The CDR3 runs to 15 residues. Trimming took off 4 bases at V and 1 base at J, with 13 bases between the two ends. Germline lookup yields CDR1 MNHEY and CDR2 SVGAGI.